A single TCR beta chain is shown here with its context. The sequence runs out 3 residues before the end of the CDR3; the remainder is reconstructed from the germline J gene. V lost 2 bases and J lost 3, with 12 bases in between. The CDR3 runs to 15 residues. Germline CDR1 and CDR2: SGHRS and YFSETQ. Libraries were prepared by immunoSEQ multiplex PCR; TCRdb keeps only in-frame clonotypes and omits some of them. Recorded here are approximately 56,000 clones, none singletons. These data come from a study of T cell clonality in common variable immunodeficiency. V is TRBV5-1 and J is TRBJ2-1; possibly TRBD2 for D (5 bases). The receptor comes from a person aged 18-69 years in good health. The sequencing input was peripheral blood mononuclear cells. The CDR3 reads CASSFREGLYNEQFF. The sequenced CDR3 bases are TGCGCCAGCAGCTTTCGTGAGGGCCTCTACAATGAG.